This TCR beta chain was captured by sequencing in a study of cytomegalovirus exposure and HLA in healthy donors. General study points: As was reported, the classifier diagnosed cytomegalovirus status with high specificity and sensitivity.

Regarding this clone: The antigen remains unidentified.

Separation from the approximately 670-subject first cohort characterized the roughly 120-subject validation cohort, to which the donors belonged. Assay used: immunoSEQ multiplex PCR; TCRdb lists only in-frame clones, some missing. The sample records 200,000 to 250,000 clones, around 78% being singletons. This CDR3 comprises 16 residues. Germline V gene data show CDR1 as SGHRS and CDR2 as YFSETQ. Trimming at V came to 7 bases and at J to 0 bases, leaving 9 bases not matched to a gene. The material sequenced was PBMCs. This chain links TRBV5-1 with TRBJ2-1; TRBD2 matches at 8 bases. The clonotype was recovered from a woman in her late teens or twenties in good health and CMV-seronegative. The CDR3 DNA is TGCGCCAGCGCGTATGGGGGACTAGACTCCTACAATGAGCAGTTCTTC. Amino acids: CASAYGGLDSYNEQFF.